This T cell receptor (beta chain) was sequenced during a study of T-cell reconstitution after alpha-beta-depleted transplantation in children. TCRbeta library preparation incorporated unique molecular identifiers. One entry per CDR3 protein, called by TCRdb with MiXCR from the PCR reads. The sample has under 250,000 distinct CDR3 sequences, more than 20% seen once. This clonotype was seen only a few times. V was shortened by 3 bases and J by 10 bases, with 18 bases between the two germline ends. This CDR3 contains 14 residues. Germline V CDR1 and CDR2: LNHDA, SQIVND (reference sequence). The chain recombines TRBV19 with TRBJ2-5; no clear D. Here the sequenced sample was PBMCs, mostly from graft donor cells, taken 360 days after TCRalphabeta/CD19-depleted stem cell transplant. This receptor was obtained from a female patient younger than 10 who had a stem cell transplant for congenital amegakaryocytic thrombocytopenia, so the T cells may come from the graft donor. DNA for the CDR3: TGTGCCAGTAGTATTGACATGGGCCGCCTGGACCAGTACTTC. This codes for CASSIDMGRLDQYF.